The present entry profiles one TCR beta chain with its context. Germline V CDR1 and CDR2: SGHDT, YYEEEE. This CDR3 contains 16 residues. This record comes from a study of monozygotic twins with inflammatory bowel disease. From its re-call of the 5' RACE reads, TCRdb lists each CDR3 protein once, without DNA. The specimen's table records about 450,000 distinct CDR3 sequences. This sequence was found in a human donor with ulcerative colitis or Crohn's disease, or a healthy co-twin of an affected twin (not recorded which). The sequencing sample was made of blood. The J gene is TRBJ2-2, the V gene TRBV5-6; TCRdb's assignment of TRBD2 cannot be checked, as there is no DNA. CDR3 in amino acids: CASSLAGGPWTGELFF.